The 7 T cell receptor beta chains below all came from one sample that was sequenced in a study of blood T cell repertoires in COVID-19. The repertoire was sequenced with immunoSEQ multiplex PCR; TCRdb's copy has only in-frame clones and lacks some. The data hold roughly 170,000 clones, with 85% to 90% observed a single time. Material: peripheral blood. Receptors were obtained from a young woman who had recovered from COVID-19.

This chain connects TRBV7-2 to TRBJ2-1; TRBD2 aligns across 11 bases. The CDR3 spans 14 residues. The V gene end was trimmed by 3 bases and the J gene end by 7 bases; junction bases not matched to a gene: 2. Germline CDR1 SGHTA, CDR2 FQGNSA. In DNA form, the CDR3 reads TGTGCCAGCAGCTTGGGGACTAGCGGAAATGAGCAGTTCTTC. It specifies CASSLGTSGNEQFF. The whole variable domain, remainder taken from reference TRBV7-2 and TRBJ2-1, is GAGVSQSPSNKVTEKGKDVELRCDPISGHTALYWYRQSLGQGLEFLIYFQGNSAPDKSGLPSDRFSAERTGGSVSTLTIQRTQQEDSAVYLCASSLGTSGNEQFFGPGTRLTVL.

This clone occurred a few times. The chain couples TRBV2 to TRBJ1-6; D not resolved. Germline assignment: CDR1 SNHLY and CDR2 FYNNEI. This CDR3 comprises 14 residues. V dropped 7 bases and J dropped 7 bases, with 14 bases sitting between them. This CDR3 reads CASNDRDSNSPLHF. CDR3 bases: TGTGCCAGCAACGACCGGGATAGCAATTCACCCCTCCACTTT.

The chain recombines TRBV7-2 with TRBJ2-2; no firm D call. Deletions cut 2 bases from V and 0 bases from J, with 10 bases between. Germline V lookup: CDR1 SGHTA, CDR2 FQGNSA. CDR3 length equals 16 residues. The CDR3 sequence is CASSLLPISNTGELFF. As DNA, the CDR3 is TGTGCCAGCAGCTTACTTCCTATTTCGAACACCGGGGAGCTGTTTTTT.

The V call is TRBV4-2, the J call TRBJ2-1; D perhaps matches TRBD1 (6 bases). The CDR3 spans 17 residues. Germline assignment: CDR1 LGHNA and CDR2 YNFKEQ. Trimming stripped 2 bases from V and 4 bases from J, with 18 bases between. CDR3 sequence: CASSQRSTGTLYNEQFF. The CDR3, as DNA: TGTGCCAGCAGCCAAAGATCAACCGGGACACTTTACAATGAGCAGTTCTTC.

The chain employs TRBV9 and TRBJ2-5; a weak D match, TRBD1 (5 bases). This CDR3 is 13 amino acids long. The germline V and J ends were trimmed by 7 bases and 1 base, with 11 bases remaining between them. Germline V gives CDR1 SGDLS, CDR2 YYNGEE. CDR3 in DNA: TGTGCCAGCGGAGCAGGGCCCCAAGAGACCCAGTACTTC. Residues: CASGAGPQETQYF.

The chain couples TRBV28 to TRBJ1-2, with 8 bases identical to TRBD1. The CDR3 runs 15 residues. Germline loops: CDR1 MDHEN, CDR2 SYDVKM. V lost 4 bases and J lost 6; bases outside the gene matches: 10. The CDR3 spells CASSSPTGAFNGYTF. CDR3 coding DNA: TGTGCCAGCAGTTCCCCGACAGGGGCGTTTAATGGCTACACCTTC.

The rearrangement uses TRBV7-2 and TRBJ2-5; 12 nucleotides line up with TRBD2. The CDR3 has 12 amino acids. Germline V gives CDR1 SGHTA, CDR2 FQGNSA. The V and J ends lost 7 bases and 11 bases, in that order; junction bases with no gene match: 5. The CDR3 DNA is TGTGCCAGCACCCAGACTAGCGGGAGTCAGTACTTC. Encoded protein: CASTQTSGSQYF.